These 10 T cell receptor beta chains came from one sample sequenced in a study of T cells after yellow fever vaccination (dated by TCRdb to between 2019 and 2020). The library was prepared using 5' RACE. The instrument was an Illumina HiSeq 2500. The raw public reads went through TCRdb reprocessing: fastp at Q25, MiXCR clone calling, in-frame beta chains kept. Rows with a matching CDR3 protein are joined into one entry that keeps the most common DNA and genes. The sample includes tens of thousands of distinct CDR3 sequences, with 7.1% observed a single time. The ten top clones hold around a third of the sample. The sample's treatment or condition label, decoded: live attenuated yellow fever vaccine strain. The specimen comprised CD8+ T cells sorted from PBMCs, sampled more than 4 days after the first yellow fever vaccination. The source of these receptors is a man younger than 35 who received the YFV17D yellow fever vaccine.

The chain is built from TRBV30 and TRBJ2-5; TRBD1 agrees at 10 bases. With V trimmed by 4 bases and J by 5 bases, 7 bases remained unmatched. The CDR3 sequence is 14 residues long. Looked up from germline, CDR1 is GTSNPN and CDR2 is SVGIG (reference sequence). CDR3 residues: CAWKGTGDWETQYF. CDR3 DNA sequence: TGTGCCTGGAAAGGGACAGGGGATTGGGAGACCCAGTACTTC.

Ten or more counts support this clonotype. The CDR3 DNA follows: TGTGCCAGCAGTTACTCGATGCTAGCGGGGGGCCTCGGGGATACGCAGTATTTT. Its protein is CASSYSMLAGGLGDTQYF. This chain uses TRBV6-5 with TRBJ2-3; TRBD2 agrees at 11 bases. The CDR3 sequence is 18 residues long. The germline V gene has CDR1 MNHEY and CDR2 SVGAGI. The V gene end was trimmed by 0 bases and the J gene end by 6 bases; junction bases not matched to a gene: 11.

This clonotype was recorded many times. V and J are TRBV12-3 or TRBV12-4 and TRBJ2-3; perhaps TRBD2 as D (5 bases). This CDR3 is built from 14 residues. V lost 0 bases to trimming and J lost 12 bases, with 16 bases between them. CDR3 sequence (DNA): TGTGCCAGCAGTTTAGCGGTTGGCGGGCAGTTACAGTATTTT. Amino acid sequence: CASSLAVGGQLQYF.

The genes are TRBV12-3 or TRBV12-4 and TRBJ2-3; 11 bases map to TRBD2. This CDR3 spans 17 amino acids. V was pared by 4 bases and J by 0 bases, with 6 bases of the junction left unmatched. The CDR3 sequence is CASSYLAGGPSTDTQYF. CDR3 nucleotide sequence: TGTGCCAGCAGTTATCTAGCGGGGGGCCCGAGCACAGATACGCAGTATTTT.

The V and J genes are TRBV12-3 or TRBV12-4 and TRBJ1-2; D possibly corresponds to TRBD1 (6 bases). V shed 6 bases and J shed 5 bases, with 13 bases lying between them. The CDR3 has 13 residues. For the CDR3, the DNA is TGTGCCAGCAGCCCGGACAGTGGGTATGGCTACACCTTC. Translating it yields CASSPDSGYGYTF.

This clonotype appeared a few times. The chain has TRBV5-4 and TRBJ1-3, with D unresolved. The ends were cut back, 2 bases at V and 6 bases at J, with 12 bases in the middle. The length of the CDR3 is 14 residues. The V gene's germline CDR1 is SGHNT and CDR2 YYREEE (reference sequence). CDR3 region: CASSFGPGENTIYF. Here the CDR3 DNA reads TGTGCCAGCAGCTTCGGCCCTGGTGAAAACACCATATATTTT. Variable domain in full (rest from reference TRBV5-4 and TRBJ1-3): ETGVTQSPTHLIKTRGQQVTLRCSSQSGHNTVSWYQQALGQGPQFIFQYYREEENGRGNFPPRFSGLQFPNYSSELNVNALELDDSALYLCASSFGPGENTIYFGEGSWLTVV.

The rearrangement links TRBV5-1 to TRBJ2-7; TRBD1 is a possible D gene (6 bases). Germline-derived CDR1 and CDR2 are SGHRS and YFSETQ. Deletions cut 2 bases from V and 5 bases from J, with 14 bases between. This CDR3 has 14 residues. The CDR3 sequence: CASSFVPGENEQYF. CDR3 DNA: TGCGCCAGCAGCTTTGTCCCAGGGGAGAACGAGCAGTACTTC.

The CDR3 region has the DNA TGTGCCAGCAGCAAAGGACAGGGGAGGGAAAAACTGTTTTTT. Amino acid sequence: CASSKGQGREKLFF. The rearrangement links TRBV5-4 to TRBJ1-4; 9 nucleotides line up with TRBD1. Trimming cost V 4 bases and J 8 bases; bases outside gene matches: 6. The germline V gene encodes CDR1 SGHNT and CDR2 YYREEE (reference sequence). This CDR3 comprises 14 residues.

This clonotype was counted ten times or more. V gene TRBV7-9 combines with J gene TRBJ1-1; D uncertain. The CDR3 has 13 amino acids. V shed 7 bases and J shed 6 bases, with 15 bases lying between them. Per germline, CDR1 SEHNR and CDR2 FQNEAQ (reference sequence). The CDR3 DNA is TGTGCCAGCACGGAAGGACCGCTGCCTGAAGCTTTCTTT. Translating it yields CASTEGPLPEAFF.

The chain is built from TRBV25-1 and TRBJ1-3; D ambiguous. V lost 1 base to trimming and J lost 1 base, with 17 bases between them. Looked up from germline, CDR1 is MGHDK and CDR2 is SYGVNS. The CDR3 sequence is 18 residues long. CDR3: CASSEWEGPPSSGNTIYF. As DNA, the CDR3 is TGTGCCAGCAGTGAATGGGAGGGCCCGCCAAGTTCTGGAAACACCATATATTTT. The full variable domain, with the rest looked up from reference TRBV25-1 and TRBJ1-3, is EADIYQTPRYLVIGTGKKITLECSQTMGHDKMYWYQQDPGMELHLIHYSYGVNSTEKGDLSSESTVSRIRTEHFPLTLESARPSHTSQYLCASSEWEGPPSSGNTIYFGEGSWLTVV.